The present entry profiles one TCR beta chain with its context. Its cognate antigen is unknown. This entry belongs to a study of T cell repertoires in cytomegalovirus infection. Study details: Public TCR beta signatures were indicative of both CMV infection and a matching HLA type. Findings and caveats of the study: Using cumulative public TCR beta family frequency, the authors identified those who carried CMV together with the relevant HLA. HLA-C-restricted CMV clonotypes gave the most frequent clonotype in two of eight donors.

Germline values: CDR1 SEHNR, CDR2 FQNEAQ (reference sequence). This CDR3 contains 15 residues. With 1 base clipped from V and 5 bases from J, the junction kept 7 bases outside the gene matches. TCRdb re-called the reads with MiXCR, one entry per CDR3 protein. The table records 200,000 to 250,000 distinct CDR3 sequences, 22% of them present only once. The rearrangement joins TRBV7-9 to TRBJ2-7, with 8 bases matching TRBD1. What was sequenced was CD8+ T cells from PBMCs. This sequence was found in a human donor in good health (CMV status not recorded). Some clones in this sample may be carry-over from other donors' samples. The CDR3 region has the DNA TGTGCCAGCAGCTTAGTAAGGACAGGGATCAACGAGCAGTACTTC. It encodes CASSLVRTGINEQYF.